This entry features one T cell receptor beta chain sequence. What it binds is unknown. This sample stems from a study of T cell repertoires in cytomegalovirus infection. Study in general: It can be stated that public TCR beta signatures indicated CMV infection as well as a matching HLA type.

Study-wide points: The cumulative frequency of public TCR beta families identified carriers of CMV plus the relevant HLA. The response measured ex vivo was dominated by TCR beta clonotypes (HLA-C-restricted and CMV-specific).

Germline V lookup: CDR1 LNHDA, CDR2 SQIVND (reference sequence). Trimming took off 3 bases at V and 5 bases at J, with 13 bases between the two ends. The CDR3 consists of 15 residues. TCRdb ran MiXCR on the reads and lists one entry per CDR3 protein. In the table there are just under 550,000 distinct CDR3 sequences, around 27% of which are singletons. The chain links TRBV19 to TRBJ2-2; TRBD1 is a possible D gene (5 bases). Sample: PBMCs. The TCR was taken from a human donor in good health (CMV status not recorded). Some clones in this sample may be carry-over from other donors' samples. CDR3 sequence reads: CASSITAGWTGELFF. The CDR3, as DNA: TGTGCCAGTAGTATTACGGCAGGGTGGACCGGGGAGCTGTTTTTT. Drawing the rest from reference TRBV19 and TRBJ2-2, the complete variable domain is DGGITQSPKYLFRKEGQNVTLSCEQNLNHDAMYWYRQDPGQGLRLIYYSQIVNDFQKGDIAEGYSVSREKKESFPLTVTSAQKNPTAFYLCASSITAGWTGELFFGEGSRLTVL.